One and the same sample provided the 17 T cell receptor beta chains below, sequenced in a study of spatial heterogeneity in lung cancer. Regarding the study as a whole: Tumor mutation counts were tracked by expanded intratumoral alpha and beta TCR counts.

What these receptors recognize is not known. The time point is: sample taken at primary tumor resection. TCRdb re-called the 5' RACE reads through MiXCR, storing one row per CDR3 protein. Of 5,900 or so distinct CDR3 sequences in the sample, about 7.7% were seen once. The sequencing used lung tumor tissue, collected at surgery. These receptors were obtained from a female donor with early-stage non-small cell lung cancer.

This clonotype came up many times. This beta chain came through as a stray read in a library set up for alpha chains, and its size says little. The V and J genes are TRBV7-2 and TRBJ2-4; the D call may be TRBD1 or TRBD2 (5 bases each). Trimming took off 5 bases at V and 6 bases at J, with 8 bases between the two ends. The CDR3 sequence is 12 residues long. Germline V gene sequence: CDR1 SGHTA, CDR2 FQGNSA. CDR3 sequence reads: CASSPRGNIQYF. The DNA for the CDR3 is TGTGCCAGCAGCCCGAGGGGAAACATTCAGTACTTC. Based on the CDR3 plus reference TRBV7-2 and TRBJ2-4, the full variable domain is GAGVSQSPSNKVTEKGKDVELRCDPISGHTALYWYRQSLGQGLEFLIYFQGNSAPDKSGLPSDRFSAERTGGSVSTLTIQRTQQEDSAVYLCASSPRGNIQYFGAGTRLSVL.

On this clonotype itself: With the library built for alpha chains, this beta chain is off target and its frequency is not meaningful. This rearrangement joins TRBV7-2 to TRBJ2-5; possible D gene TRBD1, 6 bases. CDR3 length: 14 amino acids. The V end lost 1 base, the J end lost 2 bases, and 8 bases lay between the germline ends. Germline-derived CDR1 and CDR2 are SGHTA and FQGNSA. The CDR3 DNA reads TGTGCCAGCAGCTTAGTAGGGGGTCAAGAGACCCAGTACTTC. Translation: CASSLVGGQETQYF.

The table lists this clonotype with a few counts. With the library built for alpha chains, this beta chain is off target and its frequency is not meaningful. The J gene is TRBJ2-7, the V gene TRBV7-4, with 7 bases identical to TRBD1. V shed 0 bases and J 5 bases; nucleotides not matched to a gene: 7. Germline V CDR1 and CDR2: SGHVT, SQSDAQ. This CDR3 is built from 15 residues. CDR3 sequence: CASSLARQGVNEQYF. The CDR3 bases are TGTGCCAGCAGCTTAGCGAGGCAGGGGGTAAACGAGCAGTACTTC. The complete variable domain, with remaining parts taken from reference TRBV7-4 and TRBJ2-7, reads GAGVSQSPRYKVAKRGRDVALRCDSISGHVTLYWYRQTLGQGSEVLTYSQSDAQRDKSGRPSGRFSAERPERSVSTLKIQRTEQGDSAVYLCASSLARQGVNEQYFGPGTRLTVT.

This clonotype was seen more than once but under ten times. The size of this beta chain means little, since it is a stray read in a library made for alpha chains. The V and J genes are TRBV29-1 and TRBJ2-1; no clear D. In germline, CDR1 is SQVTM, CDR2 ANQGSEA. Trimming stripped 6 bases from V and 5 bases from J, with 14 bases between. This CDR3 has 13 amino acids. The chain's CDR3 is CSVRRLGNNEQFF. CDR3 sequence (DNA): TGCAGCGTAAGACGCTTGGGGAACAATGAGCAGTTCTTC.

This clonotype was observed many times. For a library built for alpha chains, this beta chain is a stray read; little rests on its size. DNA for the CDR3: TGTGCCAGCAGCCAAGCCGGGGGGGCCTACGAGCAGTACTTC. Amino acids: CASSQAGGAYEQYF. This chain connects TRBV4-2 to TRBJ2-7; 8 bases are a match to TRBD2. This CDR3 comprises 14 residues. The germline gives CDR1 LGHNA, CDR2 YNFKEQ. After removal of 1 base from V and 2 bases from J, the junction contained 1 base not matched to a gene.

Many counts were recorded for this clonotype. Found in a library prepared for alpha chains, this beta chain is an off-target read, and its abundance has little meaning. The rearrangement uses TRBV20-1 and TRBJ1-5, with 8 bases aligning to TRBD1. Germline-derived CDR1 and CDR2 are DFQATT and SNEGSKA (reference sequence). The CDR3 length is 13 residues. V shed 5 bases and J 7 bases; nucleotides not matched to a gene: 7. The CDR3 reads CSASQGAGQPQHF. The CDR3 DNA follows: TGCAGTGCTTCCCAGGGGGCAGGGCAGCCCCAGCATTTT.

In its sample, this clonotype was seen many times. This beta chain slipped into a library made for alpha chains as a stray read, so its size is not meaningful. The genes are TRBV7-8 and TRBJ2-5; 7 bases line up with TRBD1. V lost 10 bases to trimming and J lost 5 bases; unmatched junction nucleotides: 7. The CDR3 spans 12 residues. Per the germline V gene, CDR1 is SGHVS and CDR2 is FQNEAQ. The CDR3 DNA is TGTGCCACGGTGAGGGGGCAGGAGACCCAGTACTTC. Amino acids: CATVRGQETQYF.

This clonotype was observed at least ten times. Being off target in a library aimed at alpha chains, this beta chain has a size of little meaning. V is TRBV6-6 and J is TRBJ2-7; D ambiguous. V was trimmed by 2 bases and J by 0 bases, leaving 5 bases between them. The CDR3 extends over 13 amino acids. Germline CDR1 MNHNY, CDR2 SVGAGI (reference sequence). In nucleotides, the CDR3 is TGTGCCAGCAGTTACGGATACTCCTACGAGCAGTACTTC. The encoded protein is CASSYGYSYEQYF.

Of note for this clonotype: Being off target in a library aimed at alpha chains, this beta chain has a size of little meaning. This chain uses TRBV3-1 with TRBJ2-1; D is uncertain. This CDR3 has 14 amino acids. Germline values: CDR1 LGHDT, CDR2 YNNKEL (reference sequence). V gave up 6 bases and J gave up 1 base, with 10 bases separating them. CDR3 bases: TGTGCCAGCAGTCCCGGTCGATCCTACAATGAGCAGTTCTTC. This translates into CASSPGRSYNEQFF.

This clonotype was detected many times. For a library built for alpha chains, this beta chain is a stray read; little rests on its size. In DNA, the CDR3 is TGTGCCAGCGGCCCCGGGACTAGCGGGAGGGCTGCAGGGTACGAGCAGTTCTTC. Amino acids: CASGPGTSGRAAGYEQFF. The chain couples TRBV7-9 to TRBJ2-1, with 16 bases lining up with TRBD2. CDR1 is SEHNR, CDR2 FQNEAQ, per germline (reference sequence). The CDR3 is 18 residues long. Losses at the gene ends were 8 bases for V and 10 bases for J; bases not matched to a gene: 17.

By share, this clonotype counts as medium-sized (0.01 to 0.1%). For a library built for alpha chains, this beta chain is a stray read; little rests on its size. CDR3 residues: CASSRTGLSYEQYF. Written as DNA, the CDR3 is TGTGCCAGCAGCCGGACAGGGTTATCCTACGAGCAGTACTTC. The V and J genes are TRBV11-1 and TRBJ2-7; 8 bases fit TRBD1. This CDR3 is built from 14 residues. Trimming took 5 bases from V and 1 from J; bases not matched to a gene: 4. In germline, CDR1 is SGHAT, CDR2 FQDESV (reference sequence).

This clonotype was seen a handful of times. This may be a read error: a much more frequent sequence differs by one nucleotide. It is likely a read error, because the conserved phenylalanine at the end of the CDR3 is missing. This beta chain turned up in a library designed for alpha chains; as an off-target read, its abundance says little. The rearrangement joins TRBV5-5 to TRBJ1-1, with D perhaps matching TRBD1 (5 bases). V gave up 5 bases and J gave up 0 bases, with 8 bases separating them. Germline V lookup: CDR1 SGHKS, CDR2 YYEKEE (reference sequence). The CDR3 length is 13 residues. The CDR3 spells CASRWDLNTEAFL. CDR3 nucleotide sequence: TGTGCCAGCAGATGGGACCTGAACACTGAAGCTTTCCTT.

This clonotype was picked up many times. With the library built for alpha chains, this beta chain is off target and its frequency is not meaningful. V and J are TRBV7-2 and TRBJ2-3; TRBD2 aligns across 7 bases. V shed 2 bases and J 4 bases; nucleotides not matched to a gene: 6. This CDR3 is built from 15 residues. The germline V gene has CDR1 SGHTA and CDR2 FQGNSA. Here the CDR3 DNA reads TGTGCCAGCAGCTTAATGACTAGCCGGTCAGATACGCAGTATTTT. It yields the protein CASSLMTSRSDTQYF.

This clonotype was observed many times. This CDR3 is missing its conserved last phenylalanine or tryptophan, likely due to a read error. A library prepared for alpha chains yielded this beta chain as an off-target read; its size is of little meaning. The rearrangement uses TRBV10-2 and TRBJ2-7; TRBD1 agrees at 9 bases. Per the germline V gene, CDR1 is WSHSY and CDR2 is SAAADI. CDR3 length: 15 amino acids. V trimming: 8 bases; J trimming: 3 bases; junction bases outside the gene matches: 11. CDR3 region: CASGVSPGQGYEQYY. The DNA for the CDR3 is TGCGCCAGCGGGGTCAGTCCGGGACAGGGCTACGAGCAGTACTAC.

This clonotype came up many times. As an off-target read in a library built for alpha chains, this beta chain has a frequency of little significance. This chain links TRBV12-3 or TRBV12-4 with TRBJ1-6; 8 bases line up with TRBD1. V shed 2 bases and J 5 bases; nucleotides not matched to a gene: 2. This CDR3 is 15 amino acids long. CDR3 nucleotides: TGTGCCAGCAGTTTAAGGGGACAGGATAATTCACCCCTCCACTTT. This sequence encodes CASSLRGQDNSPLHF.

This clonotype was counted many times. Being one base from a much bigger clone, this may be a read error. Since the library was made to target alpha chains, this beta chain is a stray read and its abundance is not meaningful. The rearrangement joins TRBV7-2 to TRBJ2-1; D uncertain. Germline V lookup: CDR1 SGHTA, CDR2 FQGNSA. The CDR3 contains 13 residues. CDR3 coding DNA: TGTGCCAGCAGCTCCTTTTCCTACAATGGGCAGTTCTTC. As protein: CASSSFSYNGQFF. Supplemented by reference TRBV7-2 and TRBJ2-1, the full variable domain reads GAGVSQSPSNKVTEKGKDVELRCDPISGHTALYWYRQSLGQGLEFLIYFQGNSAPDKSGLPSDRFSAERTGGSVSTLTIQRTQQEDSAVYLCASSSFSYNGQFFGPGTRLTVL.

This clonotype is deemed medium-sized. The library was prepared for alpha chains; this beta chain is a stray read, so its frequency means little. The CDR3 coding sequence is TGCAGTGCTAGAGACCTACAGGGAAGGTGGAACTATGGCTACACCTTC. Residues: CSARDLQGRWNYGYTF. The chain carries TRBV20-1 and TRBJ1-2; weak D call: TRBD1 (6 bases). Trimming removed 0 bases at V and 2 bases at J, with 16 bases between. The germline V gene has CDR1 DFQATT and CDR2 SNEGSKA (reference sequence). The CDR3 length is 16 residues.